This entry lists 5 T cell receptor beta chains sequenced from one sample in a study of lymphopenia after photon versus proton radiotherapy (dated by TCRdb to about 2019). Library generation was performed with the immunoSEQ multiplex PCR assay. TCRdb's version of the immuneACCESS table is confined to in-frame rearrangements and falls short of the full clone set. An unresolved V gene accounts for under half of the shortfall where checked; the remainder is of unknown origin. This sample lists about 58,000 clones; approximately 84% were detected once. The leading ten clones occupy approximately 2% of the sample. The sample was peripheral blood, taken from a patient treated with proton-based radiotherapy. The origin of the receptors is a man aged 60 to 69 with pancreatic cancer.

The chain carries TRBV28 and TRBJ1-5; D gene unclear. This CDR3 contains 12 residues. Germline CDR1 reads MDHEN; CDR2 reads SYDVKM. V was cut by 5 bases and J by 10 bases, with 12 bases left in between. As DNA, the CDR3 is TGTGCCAGCAGTCTCCGACCCCTTCCCCAGCATTTT. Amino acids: CASSLRPLPQHF.

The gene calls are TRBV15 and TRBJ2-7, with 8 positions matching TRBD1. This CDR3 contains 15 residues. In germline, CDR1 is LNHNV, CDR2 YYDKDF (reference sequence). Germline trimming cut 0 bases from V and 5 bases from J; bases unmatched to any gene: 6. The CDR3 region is CATSRDRQGSHEQYF. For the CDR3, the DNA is TGTGCCACCAGCAGAGATCGACAGGGGTCCCACGAGCAGTACTTC. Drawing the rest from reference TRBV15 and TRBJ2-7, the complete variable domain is DAMVIQNPRYQVTQFGKPVTLSCSQTLNHNVMYWYQQKSSQAPKLLFHYYDKDFNNEADTPDNFQSRRPNTSFCFLDIRSPGLGDTAMYLCATSRDRQGSHEQYFGPGTRLTVT.

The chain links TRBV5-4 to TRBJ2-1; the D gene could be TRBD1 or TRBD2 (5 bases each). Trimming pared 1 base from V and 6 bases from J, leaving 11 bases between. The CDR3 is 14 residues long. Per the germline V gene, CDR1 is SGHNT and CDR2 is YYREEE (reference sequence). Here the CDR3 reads CASSLWGPGNEQFF. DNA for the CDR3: TGTGCCAGCAGCTTGTGGGGACCCGGCAATGAGCAGTTCTTC.

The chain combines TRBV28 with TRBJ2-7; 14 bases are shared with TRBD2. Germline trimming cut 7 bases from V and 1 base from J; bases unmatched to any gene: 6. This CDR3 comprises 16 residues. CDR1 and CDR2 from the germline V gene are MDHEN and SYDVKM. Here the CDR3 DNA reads TGTGCCAGCAAGCCGGGACTAGCGGGGGATTCCTACGAGCAGTACTTC. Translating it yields CASKPGLAGDSYEQYF.

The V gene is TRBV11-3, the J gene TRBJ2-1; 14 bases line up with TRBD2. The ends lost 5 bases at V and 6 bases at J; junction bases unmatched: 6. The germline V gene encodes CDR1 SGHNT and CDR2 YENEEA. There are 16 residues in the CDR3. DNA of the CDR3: TGTGCCAGCAGCACCGGACTAGCGGGAGGTCCCAATGAGCAGTTCTTC. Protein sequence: CASSTGLAGGPNEQFF.